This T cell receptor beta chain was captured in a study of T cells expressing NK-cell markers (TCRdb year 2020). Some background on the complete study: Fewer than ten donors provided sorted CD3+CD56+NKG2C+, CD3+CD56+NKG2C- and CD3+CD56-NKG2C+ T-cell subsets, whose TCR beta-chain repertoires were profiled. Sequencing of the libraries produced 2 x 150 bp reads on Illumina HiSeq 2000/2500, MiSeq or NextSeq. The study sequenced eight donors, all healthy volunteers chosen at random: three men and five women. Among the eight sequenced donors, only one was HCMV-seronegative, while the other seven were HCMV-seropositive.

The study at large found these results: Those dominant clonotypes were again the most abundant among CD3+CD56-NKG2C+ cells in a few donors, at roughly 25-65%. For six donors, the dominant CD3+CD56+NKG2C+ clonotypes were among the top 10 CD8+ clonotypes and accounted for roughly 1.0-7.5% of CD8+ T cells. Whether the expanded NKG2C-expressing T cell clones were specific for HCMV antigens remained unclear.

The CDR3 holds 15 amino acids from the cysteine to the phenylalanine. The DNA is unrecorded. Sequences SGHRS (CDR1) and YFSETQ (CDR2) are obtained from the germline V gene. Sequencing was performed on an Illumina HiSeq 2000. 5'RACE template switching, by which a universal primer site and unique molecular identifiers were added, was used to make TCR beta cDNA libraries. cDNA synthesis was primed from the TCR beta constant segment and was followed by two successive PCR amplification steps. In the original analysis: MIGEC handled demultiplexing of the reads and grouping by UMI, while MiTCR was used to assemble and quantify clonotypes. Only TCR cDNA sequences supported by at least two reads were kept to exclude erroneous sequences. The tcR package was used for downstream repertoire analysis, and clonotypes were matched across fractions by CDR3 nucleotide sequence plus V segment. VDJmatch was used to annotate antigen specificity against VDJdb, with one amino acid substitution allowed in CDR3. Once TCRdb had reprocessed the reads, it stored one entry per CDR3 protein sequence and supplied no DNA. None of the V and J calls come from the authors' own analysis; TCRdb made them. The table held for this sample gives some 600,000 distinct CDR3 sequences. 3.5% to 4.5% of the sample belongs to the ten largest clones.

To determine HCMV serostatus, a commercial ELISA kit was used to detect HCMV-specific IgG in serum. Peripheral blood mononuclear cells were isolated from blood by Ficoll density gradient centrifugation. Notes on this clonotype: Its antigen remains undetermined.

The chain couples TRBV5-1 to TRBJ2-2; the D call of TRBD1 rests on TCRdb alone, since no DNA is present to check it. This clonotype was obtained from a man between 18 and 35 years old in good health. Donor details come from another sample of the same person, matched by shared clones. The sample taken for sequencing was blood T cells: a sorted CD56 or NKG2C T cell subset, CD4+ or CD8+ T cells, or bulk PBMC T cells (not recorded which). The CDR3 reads CASSHGQGYTGELFF.